The 18 T cell receptor beta chains reported below all come from one sample, sequenced in a study of early T cells in non-severe SARS-CoV-2 infection. Using its own MiXCR run on the 5' RACE reads, TCRdb lists one record per CDR3 protein. The sample lists tens of thousands of distinct CDR3 sequences, 12% seen once, with around 1.8% in the top ten. The specimen was whole blood. The receptors come from an adult who was a healthcare worker with PCR-confirmed SARS-CoV-2 infection or an uninfected control (not recorded which).

This clonotype was observed at least ten times. The V and J genes are TRBV6-4 and TRBJ2-1; 12 bases are a match to TRBD1. CDR3 length: 16 residues. The germline CDR1 and CDR2 sequences are MRHNA and SNTAGT. The trim removed 5 bases at V and 8 bases at J, leaving 10 bases unmatched. The CDR3 loop is CASSSSPGQGADEQFF. DNA of the CDR3: TGTGCCAGCAGTTCTTCCCCGGGACAGGGGGCCGATGAGCAGTTCTTC.

V usage is TRBV27 and J usage is TRBJ1-1, with D hard to call. This CDR3 contains 14 residues. V lost 7 bases and J 0 bases, leaving 12 bases between the germline ends. Looked up from germline, CDR1 is MNHEY and CDR2 is SMNVEV (reference sequence). Written as DNA, the CDR3 is TGTGCCAGCACAACCGGGAGGTTGAACACTGAAGCTTTCTTT. Protein sequence: CASTTGRLNTEAFF.

The genes are TRBV12-3 or TRBV12-4 and TRBJ2-3; 11 bases are a match to TRBD2. The CDR3 consists of 16 residues. V shed 8 bases and J 6 bases; nucleotides not matched to a gene: 13. The CDR3 spells CASGQILAGGPDTQYF. The CDR3 bases are TGTGCCAGCGGCCAAATTTTAGCGGGGGGGCCTGATACGCAGTATTTT.

This clonotype was seen a few times. The junction differs from germline at one of its ends, possibly a read error. The rearrangement uses TRBV7-7 and TRBJ1-1; no clear D gene. The CDR3 spans 13 residues. Per the germline V gene, CDR1 is SSHAT and CDR2 is FNYEAQ (reference sequence). CDR3 nucleotides: TGTGCTAGCAGCTTAAGGGCGGGATCTGAAGCTTTCTTT. Translation: CASSLRAGSEAFF. Using reference TRBV7-7 and TRBJ1-1 for the parts outside the CDR3, the full variable domain is GAGVSQSPRYKVTKRGQDVTLRCDPISSHATLYWYQQALGQGPEFLTYFNYEAQPDKSGLPSDRFSAERPEGSISTLTIQRTEQRDSAMYRCASSLRAGSEAFFGQGTRLTVV.

J is TRBJ2-7 and V is TRBV6-1, with a weak D call TRBD2 (5 bases). CDR1 MNHNS and CDR2 SASEGT come from the germline V gene. Trimming removed 6 bases at V and 3 bases at J, with 9 bases between. The CDR3 loop spans 12 amino acids. CDR3 loop: CASRASSYEQYF. CDR3 in DNA: TGTGCCAGCAGGGCTAGCAGCTACGAGCAGTACTTC.

V is TRBV7-9 and J is TRBJ1-2; D is unclear. V gave up 1 base and J gave up 6 bases, with 12 bases separating them. The CDR3 totals 14 residues. In germline, CDR1 is SEHNR, CDR2 FQNEAQ (reference sequence). CDR3 region: CASSLGRREDGYTF. The CDR3 DNA is TGTGCCAGCAGCTTAGGTCGACGGGAAGATGGCTACACCTTC. Looking up the rest from reference TRBV7-9 and TRBJ1-2 gives the full variable domain: DTGVSQNPRHKITKRGQNVTFRCDPISEHNRLYWYRQTLGQGPEFLTYFQNEAQLEKSRLLSDRFSAERPKGSFSTLEIQRTEQGDSAMYLCASSLGRREDGYTFGSGTRLTVV.

This clonotype was recorded many times. The chain carries TRBV2 and TRBJ1-2, with TRBD1 matching 9 bases. V shed 5 bases, J shed 2 bases, and the junction held 3 bases outside the gene matches. This CDR3 spans 14 amino acids. Germline V gene sequence: CDR1 SNHLY, CDR2 FYNNEI. CDR3: CASSSGTGNYGYTF. The CDR3 DNA sequence: TGTGCCAGCAGTTCAGGGACAGGGAACTATGGCTACACCTTC.

V is TRBV19 and J is TRBJ2-5, with TRBD1 matching over 7 bases. CDR1 LNHDA and CDR2 SQIVND come from the germline V gene (reference sequence). V dropped 7 bases and J dropped 1; count of bases not matched to a gene: 9. This CDR3 is built from 15 residues. The CDR3 here is CASTTSTGIQETQYF. In nucleotides, the CDR3 is TGTGCCAGTACCACGTCGACAGGGATCCAAGAGACCCAGTACTTC.

Ten or more counts support this clonotype. This chain joins TRBV19 and TRBJ2-1; 8 positions agree with TRBD1. CDR3 length: 16 amino acids. The germline V gene has CDR1 LNHDA and CDR2 SQIVND (reference sequence). The junction had 7 bases not matched to a gene; V was cut back by 2 bases and J by 4 bases. The CDR3 protein is CASSISPGGTYNEQFF. The CDR3 DNA reads as TGTGCCAGTAGTATAAGCCCAGGGGGCACGTACAATGAGCAGTTCTTC.

The table lists this clonotype with many counts. The chain links TRBV9 to TRBJ1-1; TRBD1 might be the D (6 bases). Germline CDR1 reads SGDLS; CDR2 reads YYNGEE. The CDR3 extends over 13 amino acids. Trimming stripped 4 bases from V and 5 bases from J, with 12 bases between. The CDR3 nucleotides are TGTGCCAGCAGCCCGACAACAGGGACTGAAGCTTTCTTT. Protein product: CASSPTTGTEAFF.

Many counts were recorded for this clonotype. The chain recombines TRBV6-1 with TRBJ2-1; 13 nucleotides match TRBD2. The CDR3 consists of 15 residues. Germline V gives CDR1 MNHNS, CDR2 SASEGT. With 4 bases clipped from V and 10 bases from J, the junction kept 7 bases outside the gene matches. The CDR3 DNA reads as TGTGCCAGCAGTGGACTAGCGGGGGGCCTAGGAGAGCAGTTCTTC. Amino acid sequence: CASSGLAGGLGEQFF.

In its sample, this clonotype was seen many times. The J gene is TRBJ1-5, the V gene TRBV12-3 or TRBV12-4; D remains unclear. With 5 bases removed from V and 0 bases from J, the gap between germline ends came to 11 bases. The CDR3 loop spans 15 amino acids. CDR3 nucleotide sequence: TGTGCCAGCAGTCTTCGGACGGATAGCAATCAGCCCCAGCATTTT. The encoded protein is CASSLRTDSNQPQHF.

The chain has TRBV6-1 and TRBJ2-5; 9 positions match TRBD1. Trimming cost V 6 bases and J 1 base; bases outside gene matches: 6. The V gene's germline CDR1 is MNHNS and CDR2 SASEGT. The CDR3 spans 15 residues. CDR3 region: CASSPETGGQETQYF. The CDR3 nucleotides are TGTGCCAGCAGCCCTGAGACAGGGGGCCAAGAGACCCAGTACTTC.

In its sample, this clonotype was seen a few times. The chain combines TRBV7-2 with TRBJ2-2, with D hard to call. CDR1 and CDR2 (germline): SGHTA, FQGNSA. This CDR3 comprises 11 residues. V was cut by 3 bases and J by 11 bases, with 7 bases left in between. The CDR3 protein is CASSFRTELFF. DNA for the CDR3: TGTGCCAGCAGCTTTAGGACCGAGCTGTTTTTT.

The chain has TRBV5-5 and TRBJ2-5; no clear D gene. V was trimmed by 0 bases and J by 2 bases, leaving 11 bases between them. CDR3 length: 15 residues. Germline CDR1 is SGHKS and CDR2 is YYEKEE (reference sequence). The CDR3 loop is CASSLVPATQETQYF. The CDR3 DNA reads as TGTGCCAGCAGCTTGGTGCCAGCAACACAAGAGACCCAGTACTTC. Drawing the rest from reference TRBV5-5 and TRBJ2-5, the complete variable domain is DAGVTQSPTHLIKTRGQQVTLRCSPISGHKSVSWYQQVLGQGPQFIFQYYEKEERGRGNFPDRFSARQFPNYSSELNVNALLLGDSALYLCASSLVPATQETQYFGPGTRLLVL.

V usage is TRBV12-3 or TRBV12-4 and J usage is TRBJ1-2, with D maybe TRBD1 (6 bases). Trimming stripped 6 bases from V and 4 bases from J, with 15 bases between. CDR3 size: 14 residues. The CDR3 region is CASRGGGGPYGYTF. The DNA of the CDR3 is TGTGCCAGCAGAGGCGGGGGCGGCCCCTATGGCTACACCTTC.

At least ten counts were recorded for this clonotype. V is TRBV20-1 and J is TRBJ1-6, with 8 bases aligning to TRBD1. Germline-derived CDR1 and CDR2 are DFQATT and SNEGSKA (reference sequence). CDR3 size: 15 residues. J was trimmed by 5 bases and V by 0 bases; bases with no gene match: 3. CDR3 sequence reads: CSARDVQGDNSPLHF. The CDR3 nucleotides are TGCAGTGCTAGAGATGTACAGGGGGATAATTCACCCCTCCACTTT.

This clonotype was seen many times. CDR3 sequence reads: CASSTRTGSYEQYF. The CDR3, as DNA: TGTGCCAGCAGCACGCGGACGGGCTCCTACGAGCAGTACTTC. This sequence joins TRBV13 and TRBJ2-7; D uncertain. The V end was cut by 5 bases, the J end by 0 bases, with 11 bases between. CDR1 and CDR2 from the germline V gene are PRHDT and FYEKMQ (reference sequence). This CDR3 comprises 14 residues.